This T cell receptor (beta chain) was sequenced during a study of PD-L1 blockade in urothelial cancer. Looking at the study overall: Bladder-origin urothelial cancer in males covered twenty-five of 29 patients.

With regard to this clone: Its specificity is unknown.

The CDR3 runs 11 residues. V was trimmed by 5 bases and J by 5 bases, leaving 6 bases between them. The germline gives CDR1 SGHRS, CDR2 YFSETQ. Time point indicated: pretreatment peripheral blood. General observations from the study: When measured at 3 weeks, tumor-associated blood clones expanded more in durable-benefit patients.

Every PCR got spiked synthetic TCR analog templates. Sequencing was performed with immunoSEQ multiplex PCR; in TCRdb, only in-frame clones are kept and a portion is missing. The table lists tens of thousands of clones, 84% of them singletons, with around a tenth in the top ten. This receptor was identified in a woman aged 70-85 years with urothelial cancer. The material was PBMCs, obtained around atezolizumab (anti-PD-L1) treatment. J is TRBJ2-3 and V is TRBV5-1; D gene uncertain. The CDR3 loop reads CASRAQDTQYF. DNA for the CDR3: TGCGCCAGCAGAGCCCAAGATACGCAGTATTTT.